In this sample, the clone carrying this TCR beta chain turned up a few times. Its antigen is unidentified. The sample comes from a study of Tregs in tolerant kidney transplant recipients. Germline loops: CDR1 SGDLS, CDR2 YYNGEE. The V and J ends lost 7 bases and 0 bases, in that order; junction bases with no gene match: 8. The CDR3 runs 15 residues. Study observations and caveats: Validation in larger populations is needed because few patients were studied.

Generated by immunoSEQ multiplex PCR, the TCRdb table keeps only in-frame clones and is missing some. The table has about 5,600 clones, 90% seen once. The source of this sequence is a human patient who received a combined kidney and bone marrow transplant. The source was Tregs from blood cultured with allogeneic cells, collected before the transplant. J is TRBJ2-3 and V is TRBV9, with TRBD1 matching over 7 bases. CDR3 nucleotide sequence: TGTGCCAGCGGAACAGGGGCACAAAGCACAGATACGCAGTATTTT. Protein: CASGTGAQSTDTQYF.